These 30 T cell receptor beta chains share one sample of origin, sequenced in a study of cytomegalovirus exposure and HLA in healthy donors. Data came from immunoSEQ multiplex PCR; TCRdb stores just in-frame clones and leaves some out. The sample has some 150,000 clones, roughly 91% seen once. The specimen was PBMCs. The origin of the receptors is a woman aged 18-29 years in good health and CMV-seropositive.

The chain links TRBV5-6 to TRBJ2-7; 15 positions agree with TRBD2. The J segment lost 6 bases and the V segment lost 4 bases, leaving 8 bases of the junction unmatched. The V gene's germline CDR1 is SGHDT and CDR2 YYEEEE. This CDR3 contains 16 residues. In nucleotides, the CDR3 is TGTGCCAGCAGCCCGGGACTAGCGGGAGGACGGGTCGAGCAGTACTTC. Translating it yields CASSPGLAGGRVEQYF.

This sequence joins TRBV15 and TRBJ2-7; TRBD2 aligns across 13 bases. There are 17 residues in the CDR3. CDR1 is LNHNV and CDR2 is YYDKDF in the germline V gene (reference sequence). J lost 2 bases, V lost 3 bases, and 7 bases had no gene match. The CDR3 nucleotides are TGTGCCACCAGCAGGTCCGGGACTAGCGGGAAAACCTACGAGCAGTACTTC. This codes for CATSRSGTSGKTYEQYF.

This chain uses TRBV2 with TRBJ2-3, with a tentative D call TRBD2 (6 bases). The CDR3 is made up of 18 amino acids. V was shortened by 3 bases and J by 6 bases, with 25 bases between the two germline ends. In germline, CDR1 is SNHLY, CDR2 FYNNEI. CDR3 in DNA: TGTGCCAGCAGTGAGGTCGAGGGGACTGGGGGAGGACGGGATACGCAGTATTTT. This codes for CASSEVEGTGGGRDTQYF.

The chain couples TRBV5-1 to TRBJ2-7; a weak D match, TRBD1 (6 bases). Looked up from germline, CDR1 is SGHRS and CDR2 is YFSETQ. The V end was cut by 4 bases, the J end by 3 bases, with 11 bases between. This CDR3 has 13 amino acids. The CDR3: CASSDGTLYEQYF. The CDR3 DNA reads as TGCGCCAGCAGCGACGGGACACTCTACGAGCAGTACTTC.

Here the CDR3 DNA reads TGCGCCAGCAGTGAACCCCGAGGGGGCCAGGATAGCAATCAGCCCCAGCATTTT. This codes for CASSEPRGGQDSNQPQHF. The chain uses TRBV10-2 and TRBJ1-5, with 7 bases matching TRBD1. Germline V CDR1 and CDR2: WSHSY, SAAADI. CDR3 length: 18 residues. After removal of 3 bases from V and 0 bases from J, the junction contained 11 bases not matched to a gene.

V is TRBV27 and J is TRBJ1-2; the D is unclear. The V end was cut by 8 bases, the J end by 4 bases, with 8 bases between. CDR3 length: 11 amino acids. From germline, CDR1 is MNHEY and CDR2 SMNVEV (reference sequence). In DNA, the CDR3 is TGTGCCAGCCCCCACAGCTATGGCTACACCTTC. Amino acids: CASPHSYGYTF.

The chain joins TRBV19 to TRBJ2-1; the match to TRBD1 covers 8 bases. The CDR3 covers 15 residues. Germline loops: CDR1 LNHDA, CDR2 SQIVND (reference sequence). V lost 7 bases to trimming and J lost 7 bases; unmatched junction nucleotides: 12. DNA for the CDR3: TGTGCCAGTACCCCGGGAGACAGGGGTGTTAATGAGCAGTTCTTC. As protein: CASTPGDRGVNEQFF. Supplemented by reference TRBV19 and TRBJ2-1, the full variable domain reads DGGITQSPKYLFRKEGQNVTLSCEQNLNHDAMYWYRQDPGQGLRLIYYSQIVNDFQKGDIAEGYSVSREKKESFPLTVTSAQKNPTAFYLCASTPGDRGVNEQFFGPGTRLTVL.

The rearrangement links TRBV28 to TRBJ2-6, with a tentative D call TRBD1 (5 bases). The CDR3 extends over 15 amino acids. The germline CDR1 and CDR2 sequences are MDHEN and SYDVKM. With 5 bases removed from V and 0 bases from J, the gap between germline ends came to 8 bases. The CDR3 DNA reads as TGTGCCAGCAGTACCACAGGCTCTGGGGCCAACGTCCTGACTTTC. It translates to CASSTTGSGANVLTF. The whole variable domain, remainder taken from reference TRBV28 and TRBJ2-6, is DVKVTQSSRYLVKRTGEKVFLECVQDMDHENMFWYRQDPGLGLRLIYFSYDVKMKEKGDIPEGYSVSREKKERFSLILESASTNQTSMYLCASSTTGSGANVLTFGAGSRLTVL.

The rearrangement uses TRBV29-1 and TRBJ1-2; 8 bases are a match to TRBD1. The length of the CDR3 is 13 residues. The J segment lost 8 bases and the V segment lost 0 bases, leaving 5 bases of the junction unmatched. In germline, CDR1 is SQVTM, CDR2 ANQGSEA. The DNA for the CDR3 is TGCAGCGTTGAAGAGCGGACAGGGAGAGGCTACACCTTC. Encoded protein: CSVEERTGRGYTF.

The rearrangement uses TRBV10-1 and TRBJ2-1; 10 bases align to TRBD2. The CDR3 is 15 residues long. V shed 3 bases and J 6 bases; nucleotides not matched to a gene: 5. From germline, CDR1 is WNHNN and CDR2 SYGVQD (reference sequence). CDR3 bases: TGCGCCAGCAGTGATGGTCTAGCGGGAGTCAATGAGCAGTTCTTC. Encoded protein: CASSDGLAGVNEQFF.

Only one count was recorded for this clone. This sequence joins TRBV5-1 and TRBJ2-2; a weak D match, TRBD1 (5 bases). V was clipped by 4 bases and J by 0 bases, with 10 bases between them. Germline loops: CDR1 SGHRS, CDR2 YFSETQ. The CDR3 covers 15 residues. This chain's CDR3 is CASSTGHTNTGELFF. CDR3 nucleotides: TGCGCCAGCAGCACCGGACACACGAACACCGGGGAGCTGTTTTTT.

This clone appeared a few times. The chain is built from TRBV12-5 and TRBJ2-7, with D possibly being TRBD2 (8 bases). The CDR3 runs 15 residues. V gave up 6 bases and J gave up 3 bases, with 18 bases separating them. Per the germline V gene, CDR1 is LGHNT and CDR2 is FRNRAP. The CDR3 DNA follows: TGTGCTAGTGGACGGGAGGGGGCCAGGGTCTACGAGCAGTACTTC. This translates into CASGREGARVYEQYF.

With respect to this clone: The junction does not match germline at one end; this may be a read error. V and J are TRBV5-1 and TRBJ2-1; tentatively, D is TRBD2 (6 bases). There are 17 residues in the CDR3. The V gene's germline CDR1 is SGHRS and CDR2 YFSETQ. The CDR3 loop reads CASNLGVVLAEGNEQFF. CDR3 bases: TGCGCCAGCAACTTGGGAGTAGTTTTAGCGGAGGGGAATGAGCAGTTCTTC.

The gene calls are TRBV5-1 and TRBJ2-2; D may be TRBD2 (6 bases). V lost 4 bases and J lost 2, with 12 bases in between. In germline, CDR1 is SGHRS, CDR2 YFSETQ. CDR3 length equals 15 residues. This CDR3 reads CASSDLTRNTGELFF. CDR3 DNA: TGCGCCAGCAGCGACCTGACTAGAAACACCGGGGAGCTGTTTTTT. Together with reference TRBV5-1 and TRBJ2-2, the CDR3 gives the full variable domain: KAGVTQTPRYLIKTRGQQVTLSCSPISGHRSVSWYQQTPGQGLQFLFEYFSETQRNKGNFPGRFSGRQFSNSRSEMNVSTLELGDSALYLCASSDLTRNTGELFFGEGSRLTVL.

This chain joins TRBV7-6 and TRBJ2-5; D gene unclear. V gave up 1 base and J gave up 5 bases, with 5 bases separating them. The germline gives CDR1 SGHVS, CDR2 FNYEAQ. The CDR3 loop spans 12 amino acids. In DNA form, the CDR3 reads TGTGCCAGCAGCTTAGATCGGGAGACCCAGTACTTC. Translation: CASSLDRETQYF.

This chain uses TRBV9 with TRBJ2-3, with 9 nucleotides matching TRBD2. J was trimmed by 2 bases and V by 0 bases; bases with no gene match: 1. CDR1 and CDR2 from the germline V gene are SGDLS and YYNGEE. The CDR3 runs to 15 residues. The CDR3 DNA is TGTGCCAGCAGCGTAGTAGCGGGAGTCACAGATACGCAGTATTTT. It translates to CASSVVAGVTDTQYF.

The chain is built from TRBV27 and TRBJ2-1, with TRBD2 matching over 14 bases. The trim removed 4 bases at V and 12 bases at J, leaving 8 bases unmatched. Germline V gene lookup returns CDR1 MNHEY and CDR2 SMNVEV (reference sequence). There are 15 residues in the CDR3. This CDR3 is CASSSGTSGSYGQFF. The CDR3 DNA reads as TGTGCCAGCAGTTCCGGGACTAGCGGGAGTTATGGGCAGTTCTTC.

J is TRBJ1-1 and V is TRBV28, with D unresolved. Per germline, CDR1 MDHEN and CDR2 SYDVKM. The CDR3 loop spans 13 amino acids. V gave up 1 base and J gave up 10 bases, with 13 bases separating them. The CDR3 DNA reads TGTGCCAGCAGTTTATTTGTAGAGTCGGGAGCTTTCTTT. This gives the protein CASSLFVESGAFF. Variable domain in full (rest from reference TRBV28 and TRBJ1-1): DVKVTQSSRYLVKRTGEKVFLECVQDMDHENMFWYRQDPGLGLRLIYFSYDVKMKEKGDIPEGYSVSREKKERFSLILESASTNQTSMYLCASSLFVESGAFFGQGTRLTVV.

The DNA of the CDR3 is TGCGCCAGCAGCTGGGAGACAGGCTCCTACAATGAGCAGTTCTTC. It translates to CASSWETGSYNEQFF. The gene calls are TRBV5-1 and TRBJ2-1; D might be TRBD1 (6 bases). The germline CDR1 and CDR2 sequences are SGHRS and YFSETQ. This CDR3 contains 15 residues. V lost 3 bases and J lost 0, with 10 bases in between.

The chain links TRBV5-1 to TRBJ2-2, with 7 bases matching TRBD2. The CDR3 runs to 16 residues. V gave up 4 bases and J gave up 7 bases; unmatched junction bases: 13. The germline gives CDR1 SGHRS, CDR2 YFSETQ. The CDR3 region has the DNA TGCGCCAGCAGCAAAGGGAGGGACTCCTCGTACGGGGAGCTGTTTTTT. The encoded protein is CASSKGRDSSYGELFF.

This clone was detected ten times or more. V is TRBV9 and J is TRBJ2-1; TRBD1 aligns across 8 bases. The V and J ends lost 3 bases and 3 bases, in that order; junction bases with no gene match: 8. The CDR3 runs to 16 residues. CDR1 is SGDLS, CDR2 YYNGEE, per germline. Here the CDR3 reads CASSAPTGDGYNEQFF. DNA of the CDR3: TGTGCCAGCAGCGCCCCGACAGGGGATGGCTACAATGAGCAGTTCTTC.

This clone came up once. The J gene is TRBJ2-7, the V gene TRBV5-1, with 9 bases aligning to TRBD2. The CDR3 is made up of 17 amino acids. CDR1 is SGHRS and CDR2 is YFSETQ in the germline V gene. With 4 bases clipped from V and 0 bases from J, the junction kept 11 bases outside the gene matches. The DNA for the CDR3 is TGCGCCAGCAGCCCAAAATTCTTAGCGGGAGCCTCCTACGAGCAGTACTTC. This translates into CASSPKFLAGASYEQYF.

CDR3 nucleotide sequence: TGTGCCAGCTCACCCACGGGACGGGGGGCGAACACCGGGGAGCTGTTTTTT. Protein sequence: CASSPTGRGANTGELFF. This chain links TRBV18 with TRBJ2-2; TRBD2 matches at 7 bases. This CDR3 has 17 residues. The germline CDR1 and CDR2 sequences are KGHSH and LQKENI. J gave up 0 bases and V 3 bases, and 7 bases lay outside the gene matches.

The chain has TRBV5-4 and TRBJ2-1; 7 nucleotides align to TRBD2. The germline V gene encodes CDR1 SGHNT and CDR2 YYREEE (reference sequence). This CDR3 has 15 amino acids. V lost 4 bases to trimming and J lost 2 bases; unmatched junction nucleotides: 6. The CDR3 region has the DNA TGTGCCAGCAGCCCTACTAGCGAGCCCTACAATGAGCAGTTCTTC. It translates to CASSPTSEPYNEQFF.

The V call is TRBV6-1, the J call TRBJ2-2; 10 bases fit TRBD2. This CDR3 is built from 16 residues. Germline V gene lookup returns CDR1 MNHNS and CDR2 SASEGT. With V trimmed by 1 base and J by 4 bases, 3 bases remained unmatched. CDR3 in DNA: TGTGCCAGCAGTGAAGATATAGCGGGAGGCACCGGGGAGCTGTTTTTT. The encoded protein is CASSEDIAGGTGELFF.

This chain connects TRBV28 to TRBJ2-7, with D possibly TRBD2 on 5 matching bases. Between the trimmed V and J ends, which lost 5 bases and 0 bases, there was a span of 14 bases. Germline-derived CDR1 and CDR2 are MDHEN and SYDVKM. The CDR3 extends over 15 amino acids. DNA of the CDR3: TGTGCCAGCAGTCCGCAGCGGCTCAGCTCCTACGAGCAGTACTTC. It encodes CASSPQRLSSYEQYF.

The V call is TRBV5-4, the J call TRBJ2-3; D may be TRBD1 (6 bases). Looked up from germline, CDR1 is SGHNT and CDR2 is YYREEE (reference sequence). CDR3 length: 14 residues. V was cut by 4 bases and J by 2 bases, with 11 bases left in between. CDR3 in amino acids: CASSSGQTTDTQYF. The CDR3, as DNA: TGTGCCAGCAGCAGCGGACAGACCACAGATACGCAGTATTTT.

There are a few counts of this clone. The chain links TRBV14 to TRBJ2-1; D uncertain. V was trimmed by 0 bases and J by 4 bases, leaving 10 bases between them. Germline CDR1 is SGHDN and CDR2 is FVKESK. The CDR3 has 15 residues. The CDR3 sequence is CASSQDPFGYNEQFF. The DNA of the CDR3 is TGTGCCAGCAGCCAAGATCCGTTCGGGTACAATGAGCAGTTCTTC.

This clone was seen more than once but under ten times. The chain recombines TRBV5-1 with TRBJ2-2; 11 nucleotides match TRBD1. The length of the CDR3 is 17 residues. The V and J ends lost 4 bases and 0 bases, in that order; junction bases with no gene match: 5. Germline V gene lookup returns CDR1 SGHRS and CDR2 YFSETQ. The CDR3 nucleotides read TGCGCCAGCAGCCCCCGGGACAGGGGGGCGAACACCGGGGAGCTGTTTTTT. Translated: CASSPRDRGANTGELFF.

The V and J genes are TRBV6-1 and TRBJ1-5, with 7 bases matching TRBD1. Per germline, CDR1 MNHNS and CDR2 SASEGT. J lost 2 bases, V lost 8 bases, and 3 bases had no gene match. This CDR3 has 13 amino acids. The CDR3 is CASGTEGNQPQHF. The DNA of the CDR3 is TGTGCCAGCGGGACAGAGGGCAATCAGCCCCAGCATTTT.